A selection of T cell receptor beta chains follows, all from one sample in a study of T-cell memory formation after mild COVID-19. MiXCR, run by TCRdb on the 5' RACE reads, gives a single entry per CDR3 protein. The repertoire holds 250,000 to 300,000 distinct CDR3 sequences, with about 17% as singletons. Specimen: PBMCs or a T cell subset sorted from them (not recorded which). The receptors were gathered from a man aged 18 to 35 who had mild COVID-19 (a few samples of this study predate the infection). Cell type and time point are not known. Each CDR3 is given with its conserved first and last residue. A D gene is named only where the DNA matches it firmly. The size of a clone is reported for some rows only, either as once, few or many, or as a class for expanded clones.

>TRBV5-1|few|TRBJ2-1|16|TRBD2
TGCGCCAGCAGCTGGGACGGGGGGGCTCCGTTCGATGAGCAGTTCTTC
CASSWDGGAPFDEQFF
>TRBV18|few|TRBJ2-7|15|TRBD2
TGTGCCAGCTCGCCCGCGGCGGGGGACGCCTACGAGCAGTACTTC
CASSPAAGDAYEQYF
>TRBV7-9|NA|TRBJ2-5|15|NA
TGTGCCAGCAGCCCCCTGTATAGAAATTCGGAGACCCAGTACTTC
CASSPLYRNSETQYF
>TRBV3-1|NA|TRBJ2-1|14|TRBD1
TGTGCCAGCAGCCTCCGTGGGACAGCCAAAGAAAAGTTCTTC
CASSLRGTAKEKFF
>TRBV5-1|few|TRBJ1-3|16|NA
TGCGCCAGCAGCAGCCTCTGGACGGCCACTGGAAACACCATATATTTT
CASSSLWTATGNTIYF
>TRBV6-2/TRBV6-3|few|TRBJ1-5|12|NA
TGTGCCAGCAGTCACAGAGATCAGCCCCAGCATTTT
CASSHRDQPQHF
>TRBV11-2|few|TRBJ2-5|12|NA
TGTGCCAGCAGCTTTGGGTCCGAGACCCAGTACTTC
CASSFGSETQYF
>TRBV7-9|NA|TRBJ2-3|15|NA
TGTGCCAGCAGCTTTGTCAGGGGCGGCACAGATACGCAGTATTTT
CASSFVRGGTDTQYF
>TRBV6-5|NA|TRBJ2-5|13|NA
TGTGCCAGCAGTTACCCGGCCGCGGAGGCCCAGTACTTC
CASSYPAAEAQYF
>TRBV7-7|many|TRBJ2-3|13|NA
TGTGCCAGCAGCCTGGGGCTGGGAGATACGCAGTATTTT
CASSLGLGDTQYF
>TRBV6-4|many|TRBJ2-3|15|NA
TGTGCCAGCAGTGACTCGATCGGGGGGCCGGATACGCAGTATTTT
CASSDSIGGPDTQYF
>TRBV5-6|NA|TRBJ1-2|12|TRBD1
TGTGCCAGCACCTTCACAGGGGCCGGCTACACCTTC
CASTFTGAGYTF
>TRBV4-3|NA|TRBJ2-1|17|NA
TGCGCCAGCAGCCAATCTGAAACCGGTAGCTCCTACAATGAGCAGTTCTTC
CASSQSETGSSYNEQFF
>TRBV4-3|few|TRBJ1-4|14|TRBD1
TGCGCCAGCAGCCAAGACAGGGGGGCGCGAAAACTGTTTTTT
CASSQDRGARKLFF
>TRBV11-1|few|TRBJ2-1|16|NA
TGTGCCAGCAGCTGGAAATCTAGGGGGGCCCACAATGAGCAGTTCTTC
CASSWKSRGAHNEQFF
>TRBV7-2|NA|TRBJ2-6|15|TRBD1
TGTGCCAGCAGCGGACAGGGTTCTGGGGCCAACGTCCTGACTTTC
CASSGQGSGANVLTF
>TRBV9|NA|TRBJ1-1|13|NA
TGTGCCAGCAAAGACAGCACGGACACTGAAGCTTTCTTT
CASKDSTDTEAFF
>TRBV11-2|NA|TRBJ2-7|12|NA
TGTGCCAGCAGCCGACGGGCCTACGAGCAGTACTTC
CASSRRAYEQYF
>TRBV7-2|NA|TRBJ2-5|14|TRBD1
TGTGCCAGCAGCTCGGGACAGCACGCGGAGACCCAGTACTTC
CASSSGQHAETQYF
>TRBV7-9|NA|TRBJ2-1|15|TRBD1
TGTGCCAGCAGCGGGGGACAGGGGACATACAATGAGCAGTTCTTC
CASSGGQGTYNEQFF
>TRBV7-2|NA|TRBJ2-7|15|NA
TGTGCCAGCAGCTTAGGGCGGGGGCCAACCTACGAGCAGTACTTC
CASSLGRGPTYEQYF
>TRBV5-6|few|TRBJ1-1|16|NA
TGTGCCAGCAGCTTGGGAGCAGGTGGCGGTAGCACTGAAGCTTTCTTT
CASSLGAGGGSTEAFF
>TRBV9|NA|TRBJ2-3|15|TRBD1
TGTGCCAGCAGCGCGCGACAGGGCGGCACAGATACGCAGTATTTT
CASSARQGGTDTQYF
>TRBV20-1|NA|TRBJ1-2|17|TRBD1
TGCAGTGCGAGGGACCGGGACAGCGTCGGAACCCTCTATGGCTACACCTTC
CSARDRDSVGTLYGYTF
>TRBV7-9|NA|TRBJ1-3|16|NA
TGTGCCAGCAGCCCTTTGGGGTGGAGCTCTGGAAACACCATATATTTT
CASSPLGWSSGNTIYF
>TRBV10-3|few|TRBJ1-2|12|TRBD1
TGTGCCATCAGTAGGACAGGGGATGGCTACACCTTC
CAISRTGDGYTF